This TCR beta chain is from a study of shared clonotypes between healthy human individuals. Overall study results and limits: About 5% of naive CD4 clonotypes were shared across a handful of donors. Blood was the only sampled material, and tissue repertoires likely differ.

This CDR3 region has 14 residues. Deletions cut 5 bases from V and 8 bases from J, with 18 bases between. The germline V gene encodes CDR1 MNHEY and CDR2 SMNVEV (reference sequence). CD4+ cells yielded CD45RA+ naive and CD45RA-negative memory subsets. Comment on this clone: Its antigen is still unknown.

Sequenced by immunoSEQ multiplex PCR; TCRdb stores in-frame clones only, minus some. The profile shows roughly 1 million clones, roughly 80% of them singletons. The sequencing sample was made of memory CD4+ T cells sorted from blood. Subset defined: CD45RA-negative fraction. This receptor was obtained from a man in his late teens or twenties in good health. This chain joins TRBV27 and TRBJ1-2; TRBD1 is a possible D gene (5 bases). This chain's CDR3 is CASSGTGSGQGYTF. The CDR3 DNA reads TGTGCCAGCAGTGGAACGGGGTCAGGGCAAGGCTACACCTTC.